This is a list of T cell receptor beta chains from one sample in a study of identifying expanded T cells in peripheral blood. The protocol was immunoSEQ multiplex PCR, while the TCRdb copy is restricted to in-frame clones and leaves out a portion. The table lists around 130,000 clones, about 88% of them singletons. The material sequenced was blood. The origin of the receptors is a person aged 18-69 years in good health. Each CDR3 is given with its conserved first and last residue. Fields, in order: clone size, CDR3 length, D gene, J gene, V gene, CDR3 protein, CDR3 DNA. D genes are given only for firm matches. Part of the rows lack a size; the others show once, few, many or a class for expanded clones.

>once|15|TRBD2|TRBJ2-7|TRBV7-9
CASSLGLAETHEQYF
TGTGCCAGCAGCTTAGGACTAGCGGAGACCCACGAGCAGTACTTC
>NA|13|TRBD2|TRBJ2-7|TRBV19
CASSAGGDNEQYF
TGTGCCAGTAGTGCGGGGGGGGACAACGAGCAGTACTTC
>NA|13|NA|TRBJ1-5|TRBV6-5
CASSRTGFQPQHF
TGTGCCAGCAGCCGTACAGGGTTTCAGCCCCAGCATTTT
>NA|16|NA|TRBJ2-5|TRBV5-4
CASRIGACTRVETQYF
TGTGCCAGCAGGATCGGGGCATGTACTAGGGTGGAGACCCAGTACTTC
>NA|17|NA|TRBJ1-3|TRBV1
CTSSQERRQGFGNTIYF
TGCACCAGCAGCCAAGAGAGGAGACAGGGCTTTGGAAACACCATATATTTT
>NA|14|NA|TRBJ1-1|TRBV7-3
CASSLRSIDTEAFF
TGTGCCAGCAGCTTACGTTCCATCGACACTGAAGCTTTCTTT
>once|14|NA|TRBJ2-7|TRBV7-9
CASSDRGVTYEQYF
TGTGCCAGCAGTGACCGGGGAGTTACTTACGAGCAGTACTTC
>few|12|NA|TRBJ2-7|TRBV7-9
CASSPSSYEQYF
TGTGCCAGCAGCCCTAGCTCCTACGAGCAGTACTTC
>NA|14|NA|TRBJ1-4|TRBV7-9
CASSRTVFNEKLFF
TGTGCCAGCAGCCGGACCGTCTTTAATGAAAAACTGTTTTTT
>NA|15|TRBD1|TRBJ2-2|TRBV18
CASSGQGVATGELFF
TGTGCCAGCTCAGGACAGGGGGTAGCCACCGGGGAGCTGTTTTTT
>NA|12|NA|TRBJ1-2|TRBV7-2
CASSPDTYGYTF
TGTGCCAGCAGCCCCGACACCTATGGCTACACCTTC
>few|13|NA|TRBJ1-1|TRBV6-5
CASSDNAGEGAFF
TGTGCCAGCAGTGACAACGCAGGGGAGGGAGCTTTCTTT
>NA|14|NA|TRBJ2-7|TRBV18
CASSPPADRYEQYF
TGTGCCAGCTCACCACCGGCAGACCGATACGAGCAGTACTTC
>NA|11|NA|TRBJ1-4|TRBV25-1
CASSGNEKLFF
TGTGCCAGCAGTGGAAATGAAAAACTGTTTTTT
>NA|13|NA|TRBJ2-2|TRBV6-6
CASTFTNTGELFF
TGTGCCAGCACCTTCACGAACACCGGGGAGCTGTTTTTT
>once|13|TRBD2|TRBJ2-5|TRBV5-4
CAGLSRGDETQYF
TGTGCCGGCTTGTCTCGGGGGGATGAGACCCAGTACTTC
>NA|13|NA|TRBJ2-5|TRBV5-1
CASSRGWQETQYF
TGCGCCAGCAGCCGGGGGTGGCAAGAGACCCAGTACTTC
>once|15|NA|TRBJ2-3|TRBV5-1
CASSLRGSSTDTQYF
TGCGCCAGCAGCTTGCGAGGATCCAGCACAGATACGCAGTATTTT
>once|15|NA|TRBJ1-1|TRBV6-5
CASSFRTQGGTEAFF
TGTGCCAGCAGCTTTCGGACACAAGGCGGCACTGAAGCTTTCTTT
>NA|17|TRBD2|TRBJ2-3|TRBV28
CASSLSKAGIVGDTQYF
TGTGCCAGCAGTTTATCCAAAGCGGGAATTGTTGGTGATACGCAGTATTTT
>NA|16|NA|TRBJ2-1|TRBV9
CASSAPRVGSYNEQFF
TGTGCCAGCAGCGCGCCTCGGGTGGGTTCCTACAATGAGCAGTTCTTC